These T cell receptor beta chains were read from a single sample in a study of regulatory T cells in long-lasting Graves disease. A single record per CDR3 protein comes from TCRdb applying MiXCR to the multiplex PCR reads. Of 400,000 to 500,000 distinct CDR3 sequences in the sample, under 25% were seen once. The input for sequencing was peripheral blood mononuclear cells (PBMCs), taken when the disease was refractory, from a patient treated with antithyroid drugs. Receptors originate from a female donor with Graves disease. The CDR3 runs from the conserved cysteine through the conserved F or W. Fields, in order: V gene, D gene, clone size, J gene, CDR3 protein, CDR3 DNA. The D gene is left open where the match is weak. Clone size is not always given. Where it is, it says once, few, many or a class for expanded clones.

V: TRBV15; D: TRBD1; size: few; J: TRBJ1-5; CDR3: CATRDARDRHQPQHF; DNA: TGTGCCACCAGAGACGCTCGGGACAGGCACCAGCCCCAGCATTTT
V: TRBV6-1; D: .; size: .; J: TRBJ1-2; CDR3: CASTFLNDLTERGYTF; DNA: TGTGCCAGCACATTCCTCAACGATCTGACAGAGCGTGGCTACACCTTC
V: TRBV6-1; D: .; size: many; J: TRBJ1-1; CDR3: CASRIDTEAFF; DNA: TGTGCCAGCAGGATCGACACTGAAGCTTTCTTT
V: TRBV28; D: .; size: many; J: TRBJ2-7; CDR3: CASSLLSQMSYEQYF; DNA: TGTGCCAGCAGTTTATTGTCTCAGATGAGCTACGAGCAGTACTTC
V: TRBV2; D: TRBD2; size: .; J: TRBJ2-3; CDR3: CASSGEGLAEDTQYF; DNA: TGTGCCAGCAGTGGAGAGGGACTAGCGGAAGATACGCAGTATTTT
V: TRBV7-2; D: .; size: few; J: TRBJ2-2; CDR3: CASSQSRNTGELFF; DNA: TGTGCCAGCAGCCAATCCAGAAACACCGGGGAGCTGTTTTTT
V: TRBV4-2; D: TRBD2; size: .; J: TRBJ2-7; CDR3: CASSQVGLAESYEQYF; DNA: TGTGCCAGCAGCCAAGTGGGACTAGCGGAATCCTACGAGCAGTACTTC
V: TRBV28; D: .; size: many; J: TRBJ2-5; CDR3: CASSFLDSLGETQYF; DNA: TGTGCCAGCAGTTTTCTCGACAGCCTCGGCGAGACCCAGTACTTC
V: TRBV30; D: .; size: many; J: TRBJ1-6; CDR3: CAWSVGSPLHF; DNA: TGTGCCTGGAGTGTAGGTTCACCCCTCCACTTT
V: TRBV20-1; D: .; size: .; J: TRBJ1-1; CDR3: CSVRDPRLVGMNTEAFF; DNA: TGCAGTGTTAGAGACCCGAGGCTGGTGGGAATGAACACTGAAGCTTTCTTT
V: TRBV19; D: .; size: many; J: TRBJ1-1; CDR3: CASSIEEGTEAFF; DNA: TGTGCCAGTAGTATAGAGGAGGGGACTGAAGCTTTCTTT
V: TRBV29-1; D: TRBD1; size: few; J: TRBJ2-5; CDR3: CSVEDWGQQETQYF; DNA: TGCAGCGTTGAAGATTGGGGACAGCAAGAGACCCAGTACTTC
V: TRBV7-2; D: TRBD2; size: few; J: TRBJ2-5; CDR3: CASSGIAGGVGTQYF; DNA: TGTGCCAGCAGCGGCATAGCGGGCGGGGTAGGGACCCAGTACTTC
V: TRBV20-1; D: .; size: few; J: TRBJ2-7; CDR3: CSARNTGGGSLYEQYF; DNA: TGCAGTGCTAGAAACACGGGAGGGGGCTCCCTCTACGAGCAGTACTTC
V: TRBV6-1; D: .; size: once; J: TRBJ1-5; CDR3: CASSDLTRPIGPQHF; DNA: TGTGCCAGCAGTGACTTAACCCGGCCGATCGGACCCCAGCATTTT
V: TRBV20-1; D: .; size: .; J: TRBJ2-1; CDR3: CSANERYNEQFF; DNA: TGCAGTGCTAATGAGAGGTACAATGAGCAGTTCTTC
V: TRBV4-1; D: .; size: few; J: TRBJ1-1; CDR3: CASSQDEGGIAEAFF; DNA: TGCGCCAGCAGCCAAGATGAGGGGGGGATCGCTGAAGCTTTCTTT
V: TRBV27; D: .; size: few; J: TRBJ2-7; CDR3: CASGPHYEQYF; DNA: TGTGCCAGCGGGCCCCACTACGAGCAGTACTTC
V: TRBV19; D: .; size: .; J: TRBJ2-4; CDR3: CASSIEWDYIQYF; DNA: TGTGCCAGTAGTATAGAATGGGACTACATTCAGTACTTC
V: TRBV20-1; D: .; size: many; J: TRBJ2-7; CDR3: CSASPQKHEQYF; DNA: TGCAGTGCTAGTCCCCAGAAGCACGAGCAGTACTTC
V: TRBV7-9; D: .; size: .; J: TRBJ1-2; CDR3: CASSLEDQVWGYTF; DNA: TGTGCCAGCAGCTTAGAGGATCAGGTTTGGGGCTACACCTTC
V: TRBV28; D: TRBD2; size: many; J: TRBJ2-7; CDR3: CASSVTSGRVHEQYF; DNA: TGTGCCAGCAGTGTGACTAGCGGGAGGGTCCACGAGCAGTACTTC
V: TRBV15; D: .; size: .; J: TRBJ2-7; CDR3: CATSRDLRATYEQYF; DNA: TGTGCCACCAGCAGAGATCTACGGGCCACCTACGAGCAGTACTTC
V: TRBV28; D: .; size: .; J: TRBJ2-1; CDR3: CASSRGPDPYNEQFF; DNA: TGTGCCAGCAGTCGTGGTCCTGACCCCTACAATGAGCAGTTCTTC
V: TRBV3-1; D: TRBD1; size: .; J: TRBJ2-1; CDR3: CASSQDHRGHEQFF; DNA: TGTGCCAGCAGCCAAGATCACAGGGGCCATGAGCAGTTCTTC
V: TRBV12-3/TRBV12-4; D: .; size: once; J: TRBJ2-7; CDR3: CASSLSLWGDRYYEQYF; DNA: TGTGCCAGCAGTTTAAGTTTATGGGGGGACAGATATTACGAGCAGTACTTC
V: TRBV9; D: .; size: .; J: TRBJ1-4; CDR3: CASSVESGGNEKLFF; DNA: TGTGCCAGCAGCGTAGAGAGCGGCGGTAATGAAAAACTGTTTTTT
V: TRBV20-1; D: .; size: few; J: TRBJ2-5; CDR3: CSPTSRGETQYF; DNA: TGCAGTCCCACCAGCCGGGGAGAGACCCAGTACTTC
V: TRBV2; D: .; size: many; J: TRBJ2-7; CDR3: CASSETAPSSYEQYF; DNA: TGTGCCAGCAGTGAGACGGCGCCGAGCTCCTACGAGCAGTACTTC
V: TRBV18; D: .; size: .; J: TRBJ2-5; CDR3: CASSPPITSQGQETQYF; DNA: TGTGCCAGCTCACCACCGATTACTAGCCAAGGGCAAGAGACCCAGTACTTC
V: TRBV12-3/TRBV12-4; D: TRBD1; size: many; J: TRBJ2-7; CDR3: CASRLQGDSYEQYF; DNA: TGTGCCAGCAGGCTACAGGGGGACTCCTACGAGCAGTACTTC
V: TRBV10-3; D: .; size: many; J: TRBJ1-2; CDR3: CAISDVGENYGYTF; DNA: TGTGCCATCAGTGATGTGGGGGAAAACTATGGCTACACCTTC
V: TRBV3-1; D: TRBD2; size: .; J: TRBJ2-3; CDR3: CASSPGTSGASTDTQYF; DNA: TGTGCCAGCAGCCCCGGGACTAGCGGAGCTAGCACAGATACGCAGTATTTT
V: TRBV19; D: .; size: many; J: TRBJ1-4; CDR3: CASSVEGLVNEKLFF; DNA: TGTGCCAGTAGTGTTGAGGGGTTGGTTAATGAAAAACTGTTTTTT
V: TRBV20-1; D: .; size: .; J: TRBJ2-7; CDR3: CSASRGGDEQYF; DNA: TGCAGTGCTAGTCGTGGGGGTGACGAGCAGTACTTC
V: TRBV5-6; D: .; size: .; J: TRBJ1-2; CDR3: CASSLGYTGSLGGGYTF; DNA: TGTGCCAGCAGCTTGGGTTATACCGGGTCTCTCGGCGGTGGCTACACCTTC
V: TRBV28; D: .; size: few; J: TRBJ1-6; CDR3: CASSLENYNSPLHF; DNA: TGTGCCAGCAGTTTGGAGAACTATAATTCACCCCTCCACTTT
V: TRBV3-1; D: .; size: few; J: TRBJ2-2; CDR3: CASKGGTNTGELFF; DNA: TGTGCCAGCAAGGGGGGCACGAACACCGGGGAGCTGTTTTTT
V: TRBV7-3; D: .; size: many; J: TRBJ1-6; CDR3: CASSLYASNSPLHF; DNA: TGTGCCAGCAGCTTATATGCGAGCAATTCACCCCTCCACTTT
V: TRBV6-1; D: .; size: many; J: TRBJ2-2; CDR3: CASCNENTGELFF; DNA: TGTGCCAGCTGCAACGAGAACACCGGGGAGCTGTTTTTT
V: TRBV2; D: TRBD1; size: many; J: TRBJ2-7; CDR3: CASSGPTGVEQYF; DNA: TGTGCCAGCAGTGGACCGACAGGGGTCGAGCAGTACTTC
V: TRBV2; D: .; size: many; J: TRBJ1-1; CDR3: CASSEENTEAFF; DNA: TGTGCCAGCAGTGAGGAGAACACTGAAGCTTTCTTT
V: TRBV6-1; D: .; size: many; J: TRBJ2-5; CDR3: CASVWAPALQETQYF; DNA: TGTGCCAGCGTGTGGGCGCCAGCCCTTCAAGAGACCCAGTACTTC
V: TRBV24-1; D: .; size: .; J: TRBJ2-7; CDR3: CATSARPDTLDSYEQYF; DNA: TGTGCCACCAGTGCCCGCCCAGACACCCTTGACTCCTACGAGCAGTACTTC
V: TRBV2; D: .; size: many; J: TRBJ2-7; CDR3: CASRDLSGPYEQYF; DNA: TGTGCCAGCAGGGACCTTAGCGGTCCCTACGAGCAGTACTTC
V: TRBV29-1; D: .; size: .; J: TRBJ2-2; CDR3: CSVDQGRYTGELFF; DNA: TGCAGCGTTGACCAGGGGCGATACACCGGGGAGCTGTTTTTT
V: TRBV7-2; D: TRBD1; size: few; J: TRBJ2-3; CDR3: CASSMDRFFTDTQYF; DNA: TGTGCCAGCAGCATGGACAGGTTCTTCACAGATACGCAGTATTTT